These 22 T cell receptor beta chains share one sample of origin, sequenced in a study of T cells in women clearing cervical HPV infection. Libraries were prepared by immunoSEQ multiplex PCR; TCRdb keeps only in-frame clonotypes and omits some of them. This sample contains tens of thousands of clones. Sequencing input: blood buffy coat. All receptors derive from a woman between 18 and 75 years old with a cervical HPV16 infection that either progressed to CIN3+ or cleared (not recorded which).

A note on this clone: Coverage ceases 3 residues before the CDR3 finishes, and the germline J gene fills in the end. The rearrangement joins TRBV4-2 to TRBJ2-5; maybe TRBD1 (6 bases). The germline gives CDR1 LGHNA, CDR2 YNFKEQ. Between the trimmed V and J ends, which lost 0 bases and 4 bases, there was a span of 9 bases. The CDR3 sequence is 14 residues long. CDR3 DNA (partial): TGTGCCAGCAGCCAAGATTCCAGGGGAGAGACC. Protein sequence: CASSQDSRGET. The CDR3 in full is CASSQDSRGETQYF.

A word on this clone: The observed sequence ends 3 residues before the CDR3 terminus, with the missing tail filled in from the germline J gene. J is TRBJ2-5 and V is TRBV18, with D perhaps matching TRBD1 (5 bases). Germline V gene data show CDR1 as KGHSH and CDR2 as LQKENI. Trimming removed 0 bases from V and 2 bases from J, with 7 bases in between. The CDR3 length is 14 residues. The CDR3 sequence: CASSPPNRQETQYF. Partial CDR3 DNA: TGTGCCAGCTCACCACCGAACAGGCAAGAGACC. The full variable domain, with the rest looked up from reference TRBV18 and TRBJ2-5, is NAGVMQNPRHLVRRRGQEARLRCSPMKGHSHVYWYRQLPEEGLKFMVYLQKENIIDESGMPKERFSAEFPKEGPSILRIQQVVRGDSAAYFCASSPPNRQETQYFGPGTRLLVL.

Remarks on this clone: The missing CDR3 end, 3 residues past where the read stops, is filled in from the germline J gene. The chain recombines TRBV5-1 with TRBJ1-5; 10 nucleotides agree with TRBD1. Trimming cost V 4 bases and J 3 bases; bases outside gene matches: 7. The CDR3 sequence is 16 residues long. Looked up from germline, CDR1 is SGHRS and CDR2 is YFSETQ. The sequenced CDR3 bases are TGCGCCAGCAGCCCAACCGGGACAGGGGACAATCAGCCC. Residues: CASSPTGTGDNQP. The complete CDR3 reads CASSPTGTGDNQPQHF.

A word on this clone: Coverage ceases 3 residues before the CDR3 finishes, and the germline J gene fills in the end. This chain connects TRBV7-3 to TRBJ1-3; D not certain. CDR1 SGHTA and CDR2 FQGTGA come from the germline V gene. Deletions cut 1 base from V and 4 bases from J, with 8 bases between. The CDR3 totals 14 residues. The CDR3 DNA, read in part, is TGTGCCAGCAGCTTAAGTCCCGGGGGAAACACC. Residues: CASSLSPGGNT. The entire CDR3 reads CASSLSPGGNTIYF.

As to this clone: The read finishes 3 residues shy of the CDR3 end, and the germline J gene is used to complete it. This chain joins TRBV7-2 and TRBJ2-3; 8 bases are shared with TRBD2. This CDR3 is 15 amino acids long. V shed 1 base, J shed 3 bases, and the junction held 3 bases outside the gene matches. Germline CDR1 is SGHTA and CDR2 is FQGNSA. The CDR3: CASSLGPSGTDTQYF. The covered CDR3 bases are TGTGCCAGCAGCTTAGGCCCTAGCGGGACAGATACG.

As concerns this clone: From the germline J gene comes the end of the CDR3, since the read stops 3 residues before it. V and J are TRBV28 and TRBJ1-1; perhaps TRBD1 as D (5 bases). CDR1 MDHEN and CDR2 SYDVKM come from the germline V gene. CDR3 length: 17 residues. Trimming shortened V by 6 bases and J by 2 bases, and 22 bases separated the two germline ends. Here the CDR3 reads CASSRPAGGLLNTEAFF. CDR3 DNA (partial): TGTGCCAGCAGCCGGCCAGCGGGGGGACTCCTCAACACTGAA.

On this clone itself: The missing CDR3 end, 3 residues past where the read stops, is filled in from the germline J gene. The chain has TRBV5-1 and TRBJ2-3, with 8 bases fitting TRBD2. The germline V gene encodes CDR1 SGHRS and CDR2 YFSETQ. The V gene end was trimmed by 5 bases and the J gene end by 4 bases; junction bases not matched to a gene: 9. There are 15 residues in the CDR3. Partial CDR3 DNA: TGCGCCAGCAGTCGTAGCGGGGAGAGGGCAGATACG. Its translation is CASSRSGERADT. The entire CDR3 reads CASSRSGERADTQYF.

Incomplete CDR3 DNA: TGTGCCAGCGCGCGGGAGGCCAAAAACATT. It is translated as CASAREAKNI. The entire CDR3 sequence reads CASAREAKNIQYF. The V call is TRBV7-9, the J call TRBJ2-4; 7 bases agree with TRBD2. The CDR3 goes on 3 residues after the read ends, and that part is filled in from the germline J gene. J was trimmed by 1 base and V by 8 bases; bases with no gene match: 2. The CDR3 has 13 amino acids. CDR1 and CDR2 from the germline V gene are SEHNR and FQNEAQ (reference sequence).

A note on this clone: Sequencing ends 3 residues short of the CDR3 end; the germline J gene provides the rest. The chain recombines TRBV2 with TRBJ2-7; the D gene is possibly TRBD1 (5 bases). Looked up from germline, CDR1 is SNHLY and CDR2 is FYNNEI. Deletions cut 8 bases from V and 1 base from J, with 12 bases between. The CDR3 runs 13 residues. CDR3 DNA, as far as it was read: TGTGCCAGCGCCACAGGTCGTTCCTACGAG. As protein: CASATGRSYE. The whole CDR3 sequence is CASATGRSYEQYF.

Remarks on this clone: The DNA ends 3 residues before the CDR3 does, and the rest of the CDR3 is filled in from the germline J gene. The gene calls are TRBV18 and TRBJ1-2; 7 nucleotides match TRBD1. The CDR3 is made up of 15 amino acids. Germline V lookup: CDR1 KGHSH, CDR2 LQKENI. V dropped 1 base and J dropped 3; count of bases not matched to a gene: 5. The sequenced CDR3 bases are TGTGCCAGCTCACCACTACAGGGGTTGGACTATGGC. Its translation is CASSPLQGLDYG. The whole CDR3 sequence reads CASSPLQGLDYGYTF.

This CDR3 is CASNGLAPETQYF. The CDR3 DNA, read in part, is TGTGCCAGCAATGGACTAGCGCCAGAGACC. The chain is built from TRBV6-2 or TRBV6-3 and TRBJ2-5; 9 bases match TRBD2. The missing CDR3 end, 3 residues past where the read stops, is filled in from the germline J gene. The CDR3 consists of 13 residues. Germline loops: CDR1 MNHEY, CDR2 SVGEGT. With 7 bases clipped from V and 4 bases from J, the junction kept 4 bases outside the gene matches.

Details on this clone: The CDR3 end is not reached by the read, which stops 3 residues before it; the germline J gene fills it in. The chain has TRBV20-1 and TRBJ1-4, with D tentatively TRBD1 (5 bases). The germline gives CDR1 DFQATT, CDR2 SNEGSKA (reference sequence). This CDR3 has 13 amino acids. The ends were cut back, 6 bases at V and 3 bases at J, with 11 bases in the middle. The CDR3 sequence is CSASAGPNEKLFF. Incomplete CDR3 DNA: TGCAGTGCATCTGCAGGGCCTAATGAAAAA.

This CDR3 reads CASSVSGGGNTSTDTQYF. The CDR3 bases that were read are TGTGCCAGCAGTGTATCTGGCGGGGGTAATACTAGCACAGATACG. This rearrangement joins TRBV12-3 or TRBV12-4 to TRBJ2-3, with 7 positions matching TRBD2. The DNA ends 3 residues before the CDR3 does, and the rest of the CDR3 is filled in from the germline J gene. CDR3 size: 18 residues. J lost 0 bases, V lost 5 bases, and 14 bases had no gene match.

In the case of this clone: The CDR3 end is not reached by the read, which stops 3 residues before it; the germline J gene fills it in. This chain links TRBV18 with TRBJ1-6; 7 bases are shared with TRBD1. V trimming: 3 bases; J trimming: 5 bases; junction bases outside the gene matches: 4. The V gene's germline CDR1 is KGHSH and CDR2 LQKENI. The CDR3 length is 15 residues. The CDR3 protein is CASSPTGDDNSPLHF. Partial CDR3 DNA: TGTGCCAGCTCACCCACAGGGGACGATAATTCACCC.

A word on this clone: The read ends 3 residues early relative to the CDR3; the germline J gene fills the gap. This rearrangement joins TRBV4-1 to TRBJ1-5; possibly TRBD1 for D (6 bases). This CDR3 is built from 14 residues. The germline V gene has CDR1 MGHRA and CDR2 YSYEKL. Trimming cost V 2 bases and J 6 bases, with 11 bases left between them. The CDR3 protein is CASSQLGAGQPQHF. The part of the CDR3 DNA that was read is TGCGCCAGCAGCCAATTGGGGGCAGGTCAGCCC.

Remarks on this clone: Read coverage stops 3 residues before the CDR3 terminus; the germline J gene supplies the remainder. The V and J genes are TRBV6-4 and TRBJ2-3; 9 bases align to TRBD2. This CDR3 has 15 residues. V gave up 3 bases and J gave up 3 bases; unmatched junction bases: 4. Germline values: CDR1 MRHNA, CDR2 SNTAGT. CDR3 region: CASSEREGTTDTQYF. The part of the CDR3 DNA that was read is TGTGCCAGCAGTGAGCGGGAGGGCACGACAGATACG.

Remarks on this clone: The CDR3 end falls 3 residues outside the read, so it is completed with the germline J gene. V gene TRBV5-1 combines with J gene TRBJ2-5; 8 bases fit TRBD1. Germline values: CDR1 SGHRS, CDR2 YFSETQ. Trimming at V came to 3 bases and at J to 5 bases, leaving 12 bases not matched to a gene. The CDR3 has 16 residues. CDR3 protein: CASSSKVTGAGETQYF. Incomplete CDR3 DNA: TGCGCCAGCAGCTCTAAAGTGACAGGGGCGGGGGAGACC.

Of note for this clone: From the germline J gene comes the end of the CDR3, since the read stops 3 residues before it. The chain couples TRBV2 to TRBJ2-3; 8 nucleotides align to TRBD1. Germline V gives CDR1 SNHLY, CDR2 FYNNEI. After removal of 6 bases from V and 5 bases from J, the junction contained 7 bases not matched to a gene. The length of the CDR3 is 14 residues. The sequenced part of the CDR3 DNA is TGTGCCAGCAGATCAGGACAGGGAATAGATACG. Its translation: CASRSGQGIDT. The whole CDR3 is CASRSGQGIDTQYF. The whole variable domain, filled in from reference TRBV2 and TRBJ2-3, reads EPEVTQTPSHQVTQMGQEVILRCVPISNHLYFYWYRQILGQKVEFLVSFYNNEISEKSEIFDDQFSVERPDGSNFTLKIRSTKLEDSAMYFCASRSGQGIDTQYFGPGTRLTVL.

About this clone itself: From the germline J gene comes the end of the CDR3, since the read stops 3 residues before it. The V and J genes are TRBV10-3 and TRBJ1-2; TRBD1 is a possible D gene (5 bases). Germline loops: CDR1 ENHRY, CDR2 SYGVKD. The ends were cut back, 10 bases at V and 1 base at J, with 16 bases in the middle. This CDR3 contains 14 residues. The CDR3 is CATDEGRFNYGYTF. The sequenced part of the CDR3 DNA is TGTGCCACCGACGAGGGGCGATTTAACTATGGC.

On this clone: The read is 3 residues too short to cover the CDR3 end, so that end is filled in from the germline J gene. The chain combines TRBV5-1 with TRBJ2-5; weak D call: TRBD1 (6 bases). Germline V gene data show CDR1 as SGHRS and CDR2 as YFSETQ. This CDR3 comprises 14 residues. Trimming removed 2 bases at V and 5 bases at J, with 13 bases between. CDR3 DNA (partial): TGCGCCAGCAGCTTTGGACAGTCGGATGAGACC. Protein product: CASSFGQSDET. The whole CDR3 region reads CASSFGQSDETQYF.

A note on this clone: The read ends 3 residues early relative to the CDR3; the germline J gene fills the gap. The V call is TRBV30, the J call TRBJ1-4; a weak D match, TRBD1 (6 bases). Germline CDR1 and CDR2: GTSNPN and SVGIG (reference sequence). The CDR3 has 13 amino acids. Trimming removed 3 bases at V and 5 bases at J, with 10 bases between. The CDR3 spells CAWRTGYNEKLFF. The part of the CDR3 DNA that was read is TGTGCCTGGAGGACAGGATACAATGAAAAA.

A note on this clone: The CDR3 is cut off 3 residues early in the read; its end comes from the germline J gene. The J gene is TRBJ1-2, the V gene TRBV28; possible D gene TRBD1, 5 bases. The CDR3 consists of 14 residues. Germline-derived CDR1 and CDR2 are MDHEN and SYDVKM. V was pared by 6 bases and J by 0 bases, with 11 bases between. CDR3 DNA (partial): TGTGCCAGCAGGCCGCCAGGGACTAACTATGGC. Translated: CASRPPGTNYG. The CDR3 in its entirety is CASRPPGTNYGYTF.